Below, 5 T cell receptor beta chains from the same sample are listed, as sequenced in a study of blood T cell repertoires in COVID-19. Using immunoSEQ multiplex PCR, the repertoire was profiled, and TCRdb retains in-frame clones only, with some absent. This sample has approximately 180,000 clones, with 70% to 90% found just once. Sequenced input: peripheral blood. The receptor set was obtained from an elderly woman with acute or convalescent COVID-19.

This clone was seen a single time. The J gene is TRBJ2-3, the V gene TRBV5-5, with 9 bases identical to TRBD1. V was pared by 2 bases and J by 4 bases, with 5 bases of the junction left unmatched. The CDR3 spans 15 residues. CDR1 is SGHKS and CDR2 is YYEKEE in the germline V gene (reference sequence). In DNA form, the CDR3 reads TGTGCCAGCAGCTTTTGGGACAGGGTGTCAGATACGCAGTATTTT. This codes for CASSFWDRVSDTQYF.

This chain joins TRBV3-1 (or the pseudogene TRBV3-2) and TRBJ1-2; 12 positions match TRBD1. Germline loops: CDR1 LGHDT, CDR2 YNNKEL (reference sequence). The CDR3 contains 17 residues. Trimming removed 1 base from V and 5 bases from J; junction bases left unmatched: 8. The CDR3: CASSQGRGTGGLYGYTF. CDR3 nucleotides: TGTGCCAGCAGCCAAGGAAGAGGGACAGGGGGCTTATATGGCTACACCTTC.

The J gene is TRBJ1-5, the V gene TRBV15; 10 bases align to TRBD1. V was clipped by 1 base and J by 7 bases; unmatched bases: 7. In germline, CDR1 is LNHNV, CDR2 YYDKDF (reference sequence). This CDR3 spans 16 amino acids. For the CDR3, the DNA is TGTGCCACCAGCAGAGGTAGGACAGGGGGGCGGCAGCCCCAGCATTTT. Residues: CATSRGRTGGRQPQHF.

This clone has only a few counts. This chain connects TRBV29-1 to TRBJ2-3, with 11 positions matching TRBD1. The germline V gene has CDR1 SQVTM and CDR2 ANQGSEA. The CDR3 runs to 14 residues. Losses at the gene ends were 3 bases for V and 4 bases for J; bases not matched to a gene: 3. CDR3 amino acids: CSVEGQGGADTQYF. The CDR3 DNA is TGCAGCGTTGAGGGACAGGGGGGAGCAGATACGCAGTATTTT.

The V gene is TRBV9, the J gene TRBJ2-5; 13 nucleotides line up with TRBD2. The length of the CDR3 is 20 residues. Trimming cost V 0 bases and J 2 bases; bases outside gene matches: 13. CDR1 is SGDLS, CDR2 YYNGEE, per germline. CDR3 amino acids: CASSVGWTSGGHSKQETQYF. DNA of the CDR3: TGTGCCAGCAGCGTAGGCTGGACTAGCGGGGGCCATTCAAAACAAGAGACCCAGTACTTC.